This is a list of T cell receptor beta chains from one sample in a study of blood T cell repertoires in COVID-19. Only in-frame clones appear in the TCRdb table, and some are missing; sequencing was by immunoSEQ multiplex PCR. The table shows 150,000 to 200,000 clones, with around 85% occurring only once. The material sequenced was peripheral blood. All receptors derive from a man between 60 and 75 years old with active or convalescent COVID-19. The CDR3 runs from the conserved cysteine through the conserved F or W. A D gene is named only where the DNA matches it firmly. Clone size is given for some rows only: seen once, a few or many times, or a class if the clone is expanded.

D	V	size	J	CDR3	DNA
TRBD1	TRBV28	few	TRBJ1-2	CASSLAGGFSYGYTF	TGTGCCAGCAGTTTAGCAGGGGGCTTCTCCTATGGCTACACCTTC
-	TRBV18	-	TRBJ1-1	CASSPRNRGGDTEAFF	TGTGCCAGCTCACCGCGCAACCGGGGGGGGGACACTGAAGCTTTCTTT
-	TRBV7-9	-	TRBJ1-2	CASSLSQGFYGYTF	TGTGCCAGCAGCTTATCACAGGGATTTTATGGCTACACCTTC
-	TRBV12-3/TRBV12-4	-	TRBJ2-7	CASSLLGQNEQYF	TGTGCCAGCAGTTTATTAGGACAAAACGAGCAGTACTTC
TRBD1	TRBV6-6	-	TRBJ1-6	CASIGDRSDSPLHF	TGTGCCAGCATAGGGGACAGGTCTGATTCACCCCTCCACTTT
-	TRBV5-1	-	TRBJ1-3	CASSLQGAAGNTIYF	TGCGCCAGCAGCTTACAGGGAGCGGCAGGAAACACCATATATTTT
-	TRBV18	-	TRBJ1-2	CASSPTAGYGYTF	TGTGCCAGCTCACCAACAGCGGGCTATGGCTACACCTTC
-	TRBV15	-	TRBJ2-5	CATSRGEAGSILETQYF	TGTGCCACCAGCAGAGGGGAGGCAGGGAGTATTCTAGAGACCCAGTACTTC
TRBD2	TRBV6-5	-	TRBJ2-2	CASAGLAGVGELFF	TGTGCCAGCGCGGGACTAGCGGGAGTCGGGGAGCTGTTTTTT
TRBD2	TRBV3-1/TRBV3-2	-	TRBJ2-1	CASSLMGLAAYNEQFF	TGTGCCAGCAGCCTTATGGGACTAGCGGCCTACAATGAGCAGTTCTTC
-	TRBV4-1	-	TRBJ1-4	CASSPRQVIEEKLFF	TGCGCCAGCAGCCCCAGACAGGTTATAGAAGAAAAACTGTTTTTT
TRBD1	TRBV2	many	TRBJ2-3	CACDRDESGTDTQYF	TGTGCCTGTGACAGGGACGAATCGGGAACAGATACGCAGTATTTT
-	TRBV5-1	-	TRBJ1-2	CASSLGAIGTNYGYTF	TGCGCCAGCAGCTTGGGAGCCATCGGGACTAACTATGGCTACACCTTC
-	TRBV6-5	-	TRBJ2-1	CASLSGQGNEQFF	TGTGCCAGCCTATCTGGACAAGGCAATGAGCAGTTCTTC
-	TRBV21-1	few	TRBJ2-2	CARLRQGRNTGELFF	TGTGCCCGCCTTAGACAGGGTCGCAACACCGGGGAGCTGTTTTTT
-	TRBV11-3	-	TRBJ1-1	CASSLEAHTEAFF	TGTGCCAGCAGCTTAGAAGCTCACACTGAAGCTTTCTTT
-	TRBV7-9	-	TRBJ2-7	CASSLGATHEQYF	TGTGCCAGCAGCTTAGGGGCTACCCACGAGCAGTACTTC
TRBD1	TRBV5-1	-	TRBJ1-1	CASSSTGGRPNTEAFF	TGCGCCAGCAGCTCAACAGGGGGTCGCCCGAACACTGAAGCTTTCTTT
-	TRBV15	-	TRBJ2-1	CATSRDSNEQFF	TGTGCCACCAGCAGAGATAGCAATGAGCAGTTCTTC
TRBD2	TRBV7-8	-	TRBJ2-7	CASSLMLAGSYEQYF	TGTGCCAGCAGCTTAATGCTAGCGGGGTCCTACGAGCAGTACTTC
TRBD1	TRBV2	-	TRBJ1-2	CASSVRGTGTDGYTF	TGTGCCAGCAGTGTACGCGGGACAGGGACAGATGGCTACACCTTC
TRBD1	TRBV3-1/TRBV3-2	-	TRBJ2-4	CASSPDGQGTGNIQYF	TGTGCCAGCAGCCCCGACGGACAGGGGACGGGAAACATTCAGTACTTC
TRBD1	TRBV19	-	TRBJ1-6	CASSRDRGPSPLHF	TGTGCCAGCAGCCGGGACAGGGGGCCATCACCCCTCCACTTT
TRBD2	TRBV11-3	-	TRBJ2-3	CASRQGLAETDTQYF	TGTGCCAGCAGACAAGGACTAGCTGAAACAGATACGCAGTATTTT